These T cell receptor beta chains were read from a single sample in a study of blood T cell repertoires in COVID-19. Using immunoSEQ multiplex PCR, the repertoire was profiled, and TCRdb retains in-frame clones only, with some absent. The profile covers roughly 160,000 clones, with around 89% appearing a single time and roughly 1.9% taken by the ten largest. Sequencing was performed on peripheral blood. These receptors all stem from a man in his fifties who had recovered from COVID-19. CDR3s include the opening cysteine and the closing phenylalanine or tryptophan. The D gene is left open where the match is weak. Only part of the rows carry a size: once, few, many, or a class if the clone is expanded.

clone_size,d_call,v_call,j_call,cdr3_nt,cdr3_aa
few,TRBD1,TRBV5-4,TRBJ1-1,TGTGCCAGCAGTCCCGGGGGGACAGGGTTTAAGAACACTGAAGCTTTCTTT,CASSPGGTGFKNTEAFF
.,TRBD2,TRBV18,TRBJ2-2,TGTGCCAGCTCACCGCGGGGGAAGGTTTCAGGGACCGGGGAGCTGTTTTTT,CASSPRGKVSGTGELFF
once,.,TRBV18,TRBJ2-3,TGTGCCAGCTCGATACTCGTCACAGATACGCAGTATTTT,CASSILVTDTQYF
.,.,TRBV29-1,TRBJ1-4,TGCAGCGTTGGGACGGAGGGATCAACTAATGAAAAACTGTTTTTT,CSVGTEGSTNEKLFF
.,.,TRBV19,TRBJ1-2,TGTGCCAGTCGAGGGGGTTTGTATGGCTACACCTTC,CASRGGLYGYTF
.,TRBD2,TRBV5-1,TRBJ2-1,TGCGCCAGCAGCTTGGAAGCTAGCGGGAGGTGGGGTGGGGTTAACAATGAGCAGTTCTTC,CASSLEASGRWGGVNNEQFF
.,.,TRBV28,TRBJ2-7,TGTGCCAGCAGTTCCAGACTGAAACCTGGCGAGCAGTACTTC,CASSSRLKPGEQYF
.,TRBD2,TRBV5-4,TRBJ2-2,TGTGCCAGCAGCGGTTGGTACGGTAGCGGGAGGGCACGGACCGGGGAGCTGTTTTTT,CASSGWYGSGRARTGELFF
few,TRBD2,TRBV4-1,TRBJ2-1,TGCGCCAGCAGCCAAGACGGTGGGACTAGCGGGGGGGCCTACAATGAGCAGTTCTTC,CASSQDGGTSGGAYNEQFF
.,TRBD2,TRBV7-2,TRBJ2-5,TGTGCCAGCAGCCGGACTAGCGGTACGGGAGAGACCCAGTACTTC,CASSRTSGTGETQYF
few,.,TRBV4-3,TRBJ1-5,TGCGCCAGCAGCCAAGAATCCAGTCTCAATCAGCCCCAGCATTTT,CASSQESSLNQPQHF
few,TRBD1,TRBV5-4,TRBJ2-1,TGTGCCAGCAGCCGGACAGGGTGGAATGAGCAGTTCTTC,CASSRTGWNEQFF
few,.,TRBV27,TRBJ2-1,TGTGCCAGCAGTTTGGTGGGGCCTACTGAGCAGTTCTTC,CASSLVGPTEQFF
.,.,TRBV11-2,TRBJ2-2,TGTGCCAGCAGGTCGGACACCGGGGAGCTGTTTTTT,CASRSDTGELFF
.,TRBD1,TRBV5-6,TRBJ2-3,TGTGCCAGCAGCCATCGGACAGGGCTCACAGATACGCAGTATTTT,CASSHRTGLTDTQYF
once,TRBD2,TRBV20-1,TRBJ2-7,TGCAGTGCTAGTACCGGGGGGTCCCACGAGCAGTACTTC,CSASTGGSHEQYF
.,.,TRBV5-6,TRBJ1-1,TGTGCCAGCAGCCCGGACAGCATGAACACTGAAGCTTTCTTT,CASSPDSMNTEAFF
.,.,TRBV9,TRBJ2-1,TGTGCCAGCAGCGTAGCCGTGGGGCGTCACAATGAGCAGTTCTTC,CASSVAVGRHNEQFF
.,.,TRBV3-1/TRBV3-2,TRBJ2-7,TGTGCCAGCAGCCCCACGACCCACCAGAGGTCCTACGAGCAGTACTTC,CASSPTTHQRSYEQYF
.,.,TRBV15,TRBJ1-4,TGTGCCACCAGCAGAGCCGTTTCAACTAATGAAAAACTGTTTTTT,CATSRAVSTNEKLFF
.,.,TRBV9,TRBJ1-2,TGTGCCAGCAGCGTAGGGGCAGACGGCTACACCTTC,CASSVGADGYTF
once,.,TRBV5-4,TRBJ2-3,TGTGCCAGCAGCCCGAGAACCGGGAGGCAGTATTTT,CASSPRTGRQYF
few,TRBD1,TRBV6-2/TRBV6-3,TRBJ1-2,TGTGCCAGCAGTCCCTCCGGGACAGGGGATGACTATGGCTACACCTTC,CASSPSGTGDDYGYTF
.,TRBD2,TRBV19,TRBJ2-1,TGTGCCAGTAGCCACACGGCTAGCGGGAGAAATGAGCAGTTCTTC,CASSHTASGRNEQFF
once,TRBD1,TRBV7-2,TRBJ2-7,TGTGCCAGCAGCTTAAAGACAGGGATTTACTACGAGCAGTACTTC,CASSLKTGIYYEQYF
.,.,TRBV5-4,TRBJ2-7,TGTGCCAGCAGCTTGGCTGTGTCGGACGAGCAGTACTTC,CASSLAVSDEQYF
.,.,TRBV4-3,TRBJ2-7,TGCGCCAGCAGCCAAGGACCCCCGGGGAGTTACGAGCAGTACTTC,CASSQGPPGSYEQYF
.,TRBD2,TRBV7-2,TRBJ2-3,TGTGCCAGCAGCTTAGGACTAGCGGGGGGAAGGTACACAGATACGCAGTATTTT,CASSLGLAGGRYTDTQYF
.,.,TRBV7-6,TRBJ2-1,TGTGCCAGCAGCCAGCTGGGGCTGGGTGAGCAGTTCTTC,CASSQLGLGEQFF
.,.,TRBV9,TRBJ2-1,TGTGCCAGCAGCGTAGGGCTAGCGCAGAATGAGCAGTTCTTC,CASSVGLAQNEQFF
.,.,TRBV29-1,TRBJ1-1,TGCAGCGTTGACCCGTTGAACACTGAAGCTTTCTTT,CSVDPLNTEAFF